The sequence of this TCR beta chain was determined in a study of T cells after yellow fever vaccination (dated 2019 in TCRdb). A note on the overall study: The SMART-Seq v4 Ultra Low Input RNA kit was used to prepare libraries from fractions with low cell numbers. To follow T-cell clones before and after primary and booster YFV17D yellow fever vaccination, bulk TCR alpha and beta repertoires were sequenced over time. Two healthy male donors, one aged 18 to 29 and one aged 30 to 39 years, made up the cohort. Blood was drawn at multiple timepoints before and after primary and secondary immunization, with bulk PBMC replicates and cell subsets isolated. The paper's findings and limits, for the study overall: A small fraction of clonotypes appeared in both the CD4 and CD8 compartments, likely as a result of convergent recombination. After the booster, most of the clones that had expanded following primary vaccination were detected again (approximately 96% of CD4 and 88% of CD8), which suggests that memory was broadly maintained. Computational filtering was required because FACS-sorted repertoires could contain abundant contaminating clonotypes from the bulk population. Compared with the primary T-cell response, the secondary T-cell response was weaker but faster, peaking on day 5 rather than day 15. Only two donors were included in the study, so the extent to which the findings can be generalized is limited.

On this clonotype: The specificity of this receptor is unknown. No much larger clone exists at a distance of one base, and base qualities are not known.

Synthesis of TCR cDNA relied on 5'RACE template switching, a step that introduced a universal primer site along with unique molecular identifiers. Priming for cDNA synthesis came from both the TCR alpha and TCR beta constant segments. Library amplification used two PCR steps, and the second PCR step added sample barcodes and sequencing adapters. Libraries were sequenced on Illumina HiSeq 2500 (2x100 bp) or NovaSeq (2x150 bp). The study's own analysis went as follows. MIGEC handled demultiplexing of reads and collapsing into UMI consensus sequences, while MiXCR performed V(D)J alignment. Clonotypes responding to the vaccine were identified with edgeR on replicate PBMC samples, with the criteria of FDR below 0.01 and a log2 fold change above 5 up to day 15. Each bulk clonotype received a CD4 or CD8 identity based on whether the sequenced CD4 or CD8 repertoire contained that clonotype at higher abundance. TCRdb redid the processing of the public reads, applying fastp at Q25 and MiXCR, and retained in-frame beta chains. Every entry covers one CDR3 protein and lists the most common genes and DNA from its rows. The V and J calls and clone size come from TCRdb's table, not from the authors' own analysis. This sample is represented by some 500,000 distinct CDR3 sequences; 13% of them were singletons. The top ten constitute over 12% of the sample.

The germline V gene sets CDR1 to MDHEN and CDR2 to SYDVKM. Spanning cysteine to phenylalanine, the CDR3 consists of 11 amino acids. The kept DNA is CDR3 alone, 33 bases in frame from the first base. The treatment or condition label for this specimen denotes: live attenuated yellow fever vaccine strain. Two biological replicates of bulk PBMCs were collected at each blood-draw timepoint. PBMCs were isolated from peripheral blood using a standard Ficoll-Paque protocol. TriZol was used to extract RNA from bulk PBMCs, CD4 and CD8 fractions, and dextramer-positive and dextramer-negative fractions. The receptor chain draws on TRBV28 and TRBJ2-7; a stretch of 9 junction bases matches TRBD1. This receptor was identified in a man aged 25 to 40 who received the YFV17D yellow fever vaccine. The sample in question was PBMCs, obtained on the day of the yellow fever booster vaccination. The CDR3 protein is CSTGGEFKQYF. Read as DNA, the sequence is TGTTCCACAGGGGGCGAGTTCAAGCAGTACTTC.